This is a list of T cell receptor beta chains from one sample in a study of human T cells and chemical hapten exposure. TCRdb independently ran MiXCR on the RACE reads; one entry per CDR3 protein. The sample includes over 85,000 distinct CDR3 sequences, 11% of them seen just once. The sample consisted of whole blood, taken in connection with sensitization to the hapten diphenylcyclopropenone (DPC). The receptors come from an older woman with alopecia areata. Some clones in this sample may be carry-over from other donors' samples. Both conserved end residues are part of each CDR3. Each record gives: CDR3 length, J gene, V gene, clone size, CDR3 protein. A row's size may be missing; if present it is once, few, many or a size class.

CDR3 length: 11; J gene: TRBJ1-1; V gene: TRBV27; clone size: few; CDR3 protein: CASAQNTEAFF
CDR3 length: 13; J gene: TRBJ1-4; V gene: TRBV7-9; clone size: -; CDR3 protein: CASSRTPNEKLFF
CDR3 length: 14; J gene: TRBJ2-2; V gene: TRBV25-1; clone size: -; CDR3 protein: CVSSEFGVPGELFF
CDR3 length: 13; J gene: TRBJ1-1; V gene: TRBV20-1; clone size: -; CDR3 protein: CSASTTGGTEAFF
CDR3 length: 15; J gene: TRBJ1-1; V gene: TRBV27; clone size: many; CDR3 protein: CASSLLGLGISEAFF
CDR3 length: 13; J gene: TRBJ1-5; V gene: TRBV12-3/TRBV12-4; clone size: many; CDR3 protein: CASSRDGGQPQHF
CDR3 length: 14; J gene: TRBJ1-1; V gene: TRBV18; clone size: few; CDR3 protein: CASSRTGIDTEAFF
CDR3 length: 14; J gene: TRBJ1-2; V gene: TRBV5-1; clone size: -; CDR3 protein: CASSFGFQDYGYTF
CDR3 length: 13; J gene: TRBJ2-7; V gene: TRBV11-2; clone size: -; CDR3 protein: CASSPWINYEQYF
CDR3 length: 14; J gene: TRBJ2-5; V gene: TRBV27; clone size: many; CDR3 protein: CASSLMGLKETQYF
CDR3 length: 14; J gene: TRBJ2-3; V gene: TRBV10-3; clone size: -; CDR3 protein: CAISGQGMGDTQYF
CDR3 length: 14; J gene: TRBJ1-1; V gene: TRBV7-9; clone size: few; CDR3 protein: CASSRELTGPEAFF
CDR3 length: 12; J gene: TRBJ2-7; V gene: TRBV4-1; clone size: few; CDR3 protein: CASSQVQGEQYF
CDR3 length: 12; J gene: TRBJ2-7; V gene: TRBV29-1; clone size: many; CDR3 protein: CSVEYRPYEQYF
CDR3 length: 15; J gene: TRBJ1-6; V gene: TRBV20-1; clone size: few; CDR3 protein: CSAIGPRGANSPLHF
CDR3 length: 14; J gene: TRBJ2-7; V gene: TRBV7-6; clone size: -; CDR3 protein: CASGLGQVSYEQYF
CDR3 length: 15; J gene: TRBJ2-7; V gene: TRBV6-6; clone size: many; CDR3 protein: CASSGGDRNSYEQYF
CDR3 length: 15; J gene: TRBJ2-7; V gene: TRBV18; clone size: -; CDR3 protein: CASSPRGGFSYEQYF
CDR3 length: 20; J gene: TRBJ2-7; V gene: TRBV5-1; clone size: -; CDR3 protein: CASSLEPVGHGGTGRYEQYF
CDR3 length: 15; J gene: TRBJ2-5; V gene: TRBV6-5; clone size: -; CDR3 protein: CASTAVRQGGETQYF
CDR3 length: 15; J gene: TRBJ1-5; V gene: TRBV20-1; clone size: -; CDR3 protein: CSARVAISSNQPQHF
CDR3 length: 15; J gene: TRBJ2-5; V gene: TRBV6-1; clone size: many; CDR3 protein: CASTQTGYFQETQYF
CDR3 length: 16; J gene: TRBJ2-7; V gene: TRBV7-9; clone size: many; CDR3 protein: CASRPPTGKGTYEQYF
CDR3 length: 14; J gene: TRBJ2-5; V gene: TRBV12-5; clone size: -; CDR3 protein: CASGLNGGQETQYF
CDR3 length: 13; J gene: TRBJ2-5; V gene: TRBV29-1; clone size: many; CDR3 protein: CSVVRGVQETQYF
CDR3 length: 11; J gene: TRBJ2-7; V gene: TRBV6-5; clone size: many; CDR3 protein: CASSQHYEQYF
CDR3 length: 14; J gene: TRBJ2-2; V gene: TRBV19; clone size: many; CDR3 protein: CASSNSRVAGELFF
CDR3 length: 15; J gene: TRBJ2-3; V gene: TRBV6-5; clone size: -; CDR3 protein: CASRRSGGHADTQYF
CDR3 length: 15; J gene: TRBJ2-1; V gene: TRBV11-2; clone size: -; CDR3 protein: CASSPSTTGADEQFF
CDR3 length: 15; J gene: TRBJ1-5; V gene: TRBV7-9; clone size: many; CDR3 protein: CASSLTTTGNQPQHF
CDR3 length: 16; J gene: TRBJ2-1; V gene: TRBV7-9; clone size: few; CDR3 protein: CASSLSPGLVSGEQFF
CDR3 length: 14; J gene: TRBJ1-2; V gene: TRBV20-1; clone size: -; CDR3 protein: CSAPRSTGIYGYTF
CDR3 length: 11; J gene: TRBJ1-1; V gene: TRBV27; clone size: many; CDR3 protein: CASIRNTEAFF
CDR3 length: 17; J gene: TRBJ1-4; V gene: TRBV5-1; clone size: -; CDR3 protein: CASSSGQLSALDEKLFF
CDR3 length: 14; J gene: TRBJ2-5; V gene: TRBV7-9; clone size: many; CDR3 protein: CASSYRTGKETQYF
CDR3 length: 14; J gene: TRBJ2-5; V gene: TRBV7-6; clone size: -; CDR3 protein: CASSFLGGQETQYF